This T cell receptor (beta chain) was obtained from a study of patients and donors after allogeneic stem cell transplantation. The sample holds many counts of this clonotype. TCRdb reprocessed the RT-PCR reads via MiXCR and lists one record per CDR3 protein. The data contain about 960,000 distinct CDR3 sequences, roughly 18% of them singletons. The sequenced sample consisted of blood, either unsorted or a sorted T cell fraction (not recorded which). This receptor was taken from a human donor who was either an allogeneic HSCT recipient or a stem cell or donor lymphocyte infusion donor (not recorded which). It is not recorded whose cells these are; they may come from a transplant donor.

The CDR3 DNA reads as TGTGCCAGCAGTTTAGCGACGGGGATGAACACTGAAGCTTTCTTT. Amino acid sequence: CASSLATGMNTEAFF. The rearrangement joins TRBV12-3 or TRBV12-4 to TRBJ1-1; no definite D call. V lost 0 bases and J 0 bases, leaving 8 bases between the germline ends. The CDR3 extends over 15 amino acids.